This T cell receptor beta chain was recorded in a study of T cells in localized non-small cell lung cancer. This clone was counted a single time. The antigen remains undetermined. Study-level findings and limits: Because researchers sequenced only one region of the tumor, heterogeneity is still possible. Highest T cell clonality was seen in uninvolved adjacent lung, surpassing that measured in tumor.

Generated by immunoSEQ multiplex PCR, the TCRdb table keeps only in-frame clones and is missing some. The sample lists approximately 15,000 clones, more than 80% occurring once. The germline V gene encodes CDR1 KGHSH and CDR2 LQKENI. Trimming cost V 4 bases and J 5 bases; bases outside gene matches: 2. CDR3 length: 12 residues. This clonotype was obtained from a woman between 35 and 75 years old with stage I lung adenocarcinoma. The material sequenced was peripheral blood, taken before any cancer treatment. The chain has TRBV18 and TRBJ2-7; TRBD1 matches 7 bases. The CDR3 sequence is CASSQTGNEQYF. CDR3 DNA: TGTGCCAGCTCACAGACAGGGAACGAGCAGTACTTC.